This TCR beta chain originates from a study of liver allograft versus peripheral blood T cells. On the study more broadly: Recipients' peripheral blood supplied the T cell receptor repertoires against which those in transplanted livers were compared.

TCRdb reprocessed the reads with MiXCR, giving one entry per CDR3 protein. Of about 15,000 distinct CDR3 sequences detected, 20% to 25% appear once; the ten largest clones hold 5.8%. This clonotype was seen many times. Its cognate antigen is unknown. V was trimmed by 0 bases and J by 3 bases, leaving 11 bases between them. The CDR3 has 16 residues. Germline loops: CDR1 SGHAT, CDR2 FQDESV (reference sequence). Study-level points and caveats: T cell receptor repertoires inside liver allografts reportedly differed from those in peripheral blood.

The rearrangement uses TRBV11-1 and TRBJ2-2; D is undetermined. This receptor was obtained from a human patient who had a liver transplant. A share of the T cells may be of graft donor origin. The CDR3 here is CASSLAGSGYTGELFF. As DNA, the CDR3 is TGTGCCAGCAGCTTAGCGGGCTCGGGTTACACCGGGGAGCTGTTTTTT.